This T cell receptor beta chain comes out of a study of tumor and adjacent non-tumor tissue in lung cancer. Study-wide context: Patients were aged roughly 30 to 76, 10 men and 5 women, stage I to III.

Three rounds of nested PCR, following a modified ARM-PCR protocol, produced the TCRbeta library. TCRdb redid the calling of the multiplex PCR reads with MiXCR, one entry per CDR3 protein. The table lists around 120,000 distinct CDR3 sequences, about 66% of them singletons. Study findings and constraints: Significantly higher TCR diversity was found in tumor than normal lung. Top 100 clones took a larger repertoire share in normal lung.

The CDR3 is made up of 15 amino acids. Germline CDR1 and CDR2: SGHRS and YFSETQ. No cell sorting was done before RNA was extracted from the tissue. This clonotype was observed a single time. Its antigen is not identified. A read error may produce the germline difference seen at one junction end. This chain connects TRBV5-1 to TRBJ2-7; D is perhaps TRBD2 (6 bases). The sequence derives from a man aged 30 to 39 with non-small cell lung cancer. Sample: lung tumor tissue. In DNA, the CDR3 is TGCGCCAGCAGCTTGGAGGGCGGGATTTTCTACGAGCAATACTTT. It yields the protein CASSLEGGIFYEQYF.